A single sample gave rise to the 32 T cell receptor beta chains below, sequenced in a study of blood T cell repertoires in COVID-19. Clones were read by immunoSEQ multiplex PCR, and TCRdb kept only the in-frame ones, dropping some. The data contain more than 200,000 clones, around 80% of them singletons. Material for sequencing was peripheral blood. The receptors were gathered from a man in his sixties with acute or convalescent COVID-19.

The chain combines TRBV2 with TRBJ2-5, with TRBD2 matching 11 bases. Germline CDR1 and CDR2: SNHLY and FYNNEI. V dropped 6 bases and J dropped 2; count of bases not matched to a gene: 8. The CDR3 loop spans 16 amino acids. The CDR3 loop reads CASRAGTSGAQETQYF. CDR3 nucleotides: TGTGCCAGCAGAGCCGGGACTAGCGGAGCACAAGAGACCCAGTACTTC.

This rearrangement joins TRBV7-9 to TRBJ2-7, with 11 bases that match TRBD2. J was trimmed by 2 bases and V by 5 bases; bases with no gene match: 8. Germline V gene data show CDR1 as SEHNR and CDR2 as FQNEAQ (reference sequence). This CDR3 has 16 residues. The CDR3 protein is CASSLSWTSGPYEQYF. The CDR3 region has the DNA TGTGCCAGCAGCCTATCCTGGACTAGCGGGCCCTACGAGCAGTACTTC.

J is TRBJ1-3 and V is TRBV4-1; 12 bases map to TRBD1. The V gene's germline CDR1 is MGHRA and CDR2 YSYEKL. The CDR3 loop spans 18 amino acids. The V segment lost 2 bases and the J segment 1 base; nucleotides outside the gene matches: 6. The CDR3 spells CASSQSGTGGYSGNTIYF. In nucleotides, the CDR3 is TGCGCCAGCAGCCAATCGGGGACAGGGGGCTATTCTGGAAACACCATATATTTT.

The chain is built from TRBV5-1 and TRBJ2-5; D is uncertain. Between the trimmed V and J ends, which lost 5 bases and 4 bases, there was a span of 15 bases. The CDR3 extends over 14 amino acids. Germline CDR1 reads SGHRS; CDR2 reads YFSETQ. The CDR3, as DNA: TGCGCCAGCAGTTCCGGGTCCGGCGGAGAGACCCAGTACTTC. Its protein is CASSSGSGGETQYF.

The chain couples TRBV5-4 to TRBJ1-2; 10 positions match TRBD1. The ends lost 4 bases at V and 6 bases at J; junction bases unmatched: 6. The CDR3 is 14 residues long. Germline V gives CDR1 SGHNT, CDR2 YYREEE (reference sequence). The CDR3 spells CASSPGQGGNGYTF. The CDR3 DNA follows: TGTGCCAGCAGCCCCGGACAGGGGGGAAATGGCTACACCTTC.

This chain's CDR3 is CASSLAVSGTTNEKLFF. The CDR3 nucleotides are TGCGCCAGCAGCTTGGCGGTGTCCGGGACAACTAATGAAAAACTGTTTTTT. The chain is built from TRBV5-1 and TRBJ1-4; D ambiguous. CDR1 and CDR2 from the germline V gene are SGHRS and YFSETQ. Trimming took 0 bases from V and 0 from J, leaving 12 bases between them. This CDR3 contains 17 residues.

The chain uses TRBV27 and TRBJ1-5; TRBD1 is a possible D gene (5 bases). The germline V and J ends were trimmed by 2 bases and 2 bases, with 13 bases remaining between them. This CDR3 has 16 residues. Germline V gene lookup returns CDR1 MNHEY and CDR2 SMNVEV (reference sequence). CDR3 in DNA: TGTGCCAGCAGTTTAGGCGCGGGGGTTGGCAATCAGCCCCAGCATTTT. Its translation: CASSLGAGVGNQPQHF.

CDR3 sequence reads: CASTQGAAGSTDTQYF. CDR3 sequence (DNA): TGTGCCAGCACCCAGGGGGCGGCGGGGAGCACAGATACGCAGTATTTT. The chain recombines TRBV7-6 with TRBJ2-3, with TRBD1 identical over 8 bases. CDR1 SGHVS and CDR2 FNYEAQ come from the germline V gene. The ends lost 7 bases at V and 0 bases at J; junction bases unmatched: 9. The CDR3 runs 16 residues.

The rearrangement uses TRBV5-1 and TRBJ1-6; D gene ambiguous. Between the trimmed V and J ends, which lost 5 bases and 8 bases, there was a span of 11 bases. The CDR3 loop spans 13 amino acids. Germline CDR1 is SGHRS and CDR2 is YFSETQ. This CDR3 reads CASREPSDSPLHF. The CDR3 nucleotides read TGCGCCAGCAGAGAACCATCGGATTCACCCCTCCACTTT.

This clone was seen more than once but under ten times. The chain has TRBV7-3 and TRBJ2-3; the match to TRBD2 covers 11 bases. Germline loops: CDR1 SGHTA, CDR2 FQGTGA. The CDR3 is made up of 14 amino acids. J lost 6 bases, V lost 7 bases, and 6 bases had no gene match. The CDR3 here is CASTLAGGPDTQYF. CDR3 bases: TGTGCCAGCACATTAGCGGGGGGGCCCGATACGCAGTATTTT.

This chain joins TRBV12-3 or TRBV12-4 and TRBJ2-3; 10 nucleotides match TRBD1. The CDR3 is made up of 13 amino acids. Unmatched junction bases numbered 1, after V lost 1 base and J lost 9 bases. CDR3 in DNA: TGTGCCAGCAGTTTAGTGGGACAGGGGACGCAGTATTTT. It specifies CASSLVGQGTQYF.

This clone occurred once. The rearrangement joins TRBV7-9 to TRBJ2-3; 7 bases fit TRBD1. In germline, CDR1 is SEHNR, CDR2 FQNEAQ (reference sequence). After removal of 5 bases from V and 0 bases from J, the junction contained 17 bases not matched to a gene. The CDR3 contains 19 residues. CDR3 in amino acids: CASSLLFRDRYTSTDTQYF. The CDR3 bases are TGTGCCAGCAGCCTTCTGTTTCGGGACAGATATACTAGCACAGATACGCAGTATTTT.

This chain joins TRBV7-3 and TRBJ2-1; 12 bases line up with TRBD2. V trimming: 3 bases; J trimming: 6 bases; junction bases outside the gene matches: 3. The CDR3 sequence is 15 residues long. CDR1 is SGHTA and CDR2 is FQGTGA in the germline V gene. Written as DNA, the CDR3 is TGTGCCAGCAGCTTTACTAGCGGGGGGACCAATGAGCAGTTCTTC. Amino acid sequence: CASSFTSGGTNEQFF.

V gene TRBV6-6 combines with J gene TRBJ1-5; no clear D gene. The CDR3 is 19 residues long. The V end was cut by 5 bases, the J end by 0 bases, with 23 bases between. In germline, CDR1 is MNHNY, CDR2 SVGAGI (reference sequence). This chain's CDR3 is CASSRGWRDPEYSNQPQHF. Written as DNA, the CDR3 is TGTGCCAGCAGTCGAGGGTGGAGAGACCCCGAATATAGCAATCAGCCCCAGCATTTT.

The V call is TRBV28, the J call TRBJ2-7; TRBD2 matches at 12 bases. Trimming took 5 bases from V and 3 from J; bases not matched to a gene: 20. The CDR3 spans 20 residues. Germline CDR1 is MDHEN and CDR2 is SYDVKM. The CDR3 DNA reads as TGTGCCAGCAGTACTCAACGACTAGCGGGAGCTTTAGAGACCGTCTACGAGCAGTACTTC. Its protein is CASSTQRLAGALETVYEQYF.

V gene TRBV6-5 combines with J gene TRBJ1-2; D perhaps matches TRBD1 (6 bases). Trimming took off 7 bases at V and 4 bases at J, with 19 bases between the two ends. In germline, CDR1 is MNHEY, CDR2 SVGAGI. The CDR3 sequence is 15 residues long. CDR3: CASIQFERGFYGYTF. Written as DNA, the CDR3 is TGTGCCAGCATCCAATTCGAGAGGGGGTTCTATGGCTACACCTTC.

The chain recombines TRBV10-3 with TRBJ2-1, with TRBD2 as a possible D gene (7 bases). CDR1 is ENHRY, CDR2 SYGVKD, per germline. The V and J ends lost 7 bases and 8 bases respectively, with 18 bases between them. The CDR3 has 14 amino acids. The CDR3 DNA reads TGTGCCATCACGGGGGGAGGCGGGGGCCATGAGCAGTTCTTC. It yields the protein CAITGGGGGHEQFF.

This rearrangement joins TRBV27 to TRBJ1-2, with 9 bases that match TRBD1. With V trimmed by 5 bases and J by 5 bases, 6 bases remained unmatched. The CDR3 loop spans 14 amino acids. Germline lookup yields CDR1 MNHEY and CDR2 SMNVEV (reference sequence). DNA of the CDR3: TGTGCCAGCAGTCCCGCACAGGGGGCTTATGGCTACACCTTC. Protein product: CASSPAQGAYGYTF.

The chain combines TRBV19 with TRBJ2-7, with D perhaps matching TRBD2 (6 bases). V lost 4 bases to trimming and J lost 0 bases, with 16 bases between them. Germline-derived CDR1 and CDR2 are LNHDA and SQIVND (reference sequence). This CDR3 is built from 16 residues. Written as DNA, the CDR3 is TGTGCCAGTAGTAATCTTATCGGGGGAAGCTCCTACGAGCAGTACTTC. Translated: CASSNLIGGSSYEQYF.

The rearrangement uses TRBV13 and TRBJ2-1; 9 bases are a match to TRBD2. The CDR3 length is 16 residues. Germline V CDR1 and CDR2: PRHDT, FYEKMQ (reference sequence). Germline trimming cut 5 bases from V and 4 bases from J; bases unmatched to any gene: 9. CDR3 protein: CASSTLAGATYNEQFF. CDR3 in DNA: TGTGCCAGCAGCACATTAGCGGGGGCGACATACAATGAGCAGTTCTTC.

V and J are TRBV7-2 and TRBJ2-3; 8 bases align to TRBD1. CDR1 is SGHTA and CDR2 is FQGNSA in the germline V gene. With 0 bases clipped from V and 13 bases from J, the junction kept 24 bases outside the gene matches. The CDR3 has 19 amino acids. The DNA of the CDR3 is TGTGCCAGCAGCTTAGCCCTAGCAAGAGGGACAGGAGGAAAAGTGCGGGAGTATTTT. Translated: CASSLALARGTGGKVREYF.

The gene calls are TRBV9 and TRBJ2-2; D might be TRBD1 (6 bases). CDR3 length: 15 amino acids. V was cut by 2 bases and J by 8 bases, with 16 bases left in between. The germline CDR1 and CDR2 sequences are SGDLS and YYNGEE. This CDR3 reads CASSVSPTGIGELFF. The CDR3 bases are TGTGCCAGCAGCGTGAGCCCCACAGGGATTGGGGAGCTGTTTTTT.

The V call is TRBV6-6, the J call TRBJ1-5, with 7 bases fitting TRBD1. The germline CDR1 and CDR2 sequences are MNHNY and SVGAGI (reference sequence). CDR3 length equals 16 residues. J lost 6 bases, V lost 7 bases, and 15 bases had no gene match. DNA for the CDR3: TGTGCCAGCACCGCCCCGACAGGGAGCGCGAGTCAGCCCCAGCATTTT. Translated: CASTAPTGSASQPQHF.

The chain couples TRBV6-2 or TRBV6-3 to TRBJ2-7; 8 bases are a match to TRBD2. The trim removed 4 bases at V and 7 bases at J, leaving 9 bases unmatched. Per the germline V gene, CDR1 is MNHEY and CDR2 is SVGEGT. This CDR3 region has 14 residues. CDR3 DNA: TGTGCCAGCAGTTTAGTTAGCGGGGCCTCGGAGCAGTACTTC. Its translation is CASSLVSGASEQYF.

V and J are TRBV28 and TRBJ1-1; no firm D call. The CDR3 runs 11 residues. The germline CDR1 and CDR2 sequences are MDHEN and SYDVKM. This CDR3 is CGALTNTEAFF. CDR3 nucleotide sequence: TGTGGGGCCCTGACAAACACTGAAGCTTTCTTT.

The V and J genes are TRBV12-3 or TRBV12-4 and TRBJ1-3; D is undetermined. There are 13 residues in the CDR3. Trimming cost V 9 bases and J 1 base, with 10 bases left between them. CDR3 in amino acids: CASRAASGNTIYF. Written as DNA, the CDR3 is TGTGCCAGTCGTGCGGCTTCTGGAAACACCATATATTTT.

The CDR3 coding sequence is TGCAGCGCTGAGGGACTTACAACCTACGAGCAGTACTTC. Protein: CSAEGLTTYEQYF. The chain employs TRBV29-1 and TRBJ2-7, with D possibly TRBD2 on 6 matching bases. Germline CDR1 and CDR2: SQVTM and ANQGSEA. Deletions cut 7 bases from V and 2 bases from J, with 15 bases between. CDR3 length equals 13 residues.

CDR3: CASSVGDRTNQPQHF. As DNA, the CDR3 is TGTGCCAGCAGCGTAGGTGACAGAACTAATCAGCCCCAGCATTTT. The chain links TRBV9 to TRBJ1-5, with a weak D call TRBD1 (5 bases). Germline V gives CDR1 SGDLS, CDR2 YYNGEE. The CDR3 covers 15 residues. V lost 0 bases, J lost 4 bases, and 11 bases lay in between.

V is TRBV7-6 and J is TRBJ2-2, with D maybe TRBD2 (6 bases). The CDR3 consists of 19 residues. The V end was cut by 1 base, the J end by 3 bases, with 21 bases between. Germline V CDR1 and CDR2: SGHVS, FNYEAQ. The CDR3 DNA follows: TGTGCCAGCAGCTTAGGAACCCCGGTTACGGGAGCCCACACCGGGGAGCTGTTTTTT. Translating it yields CASSLGTPVTGAHTGELFF.

The chain is built from TRBV5-4 and TRBJ2-1; 8 bases are shared with TRBD2. Per germline, CDR1 SGHNT and CDR2 YYREEE (reference sequence). The J segment lost 9 bases and the V segment lost 2 bases, leaving 4 bases of the junction unmatched. The length of the CDR3 is 13 residues. Written as DNA, the CDR3 is TGTGCCAGCAGCTTACGGGGGGGCAGTGAGCAGTTCTTC. Protein sequence: CASSLRGGSEQFF. Using reference TRBV5-4 and TRBJ2-1 for the parts outside the CDR3, the full variable domain is ETGVTQSPTHLIKTRGQQVTLRCSSQSGHNTVSWYQQALGQGPQFIFQYYREEENGRGNFPPRFSGLQFPNYSSELNVNALELDDSALYLCASSLRGGSEQFFGPGTRLTVL.

The rearrangement links TRBV25-1 to TRBJ1-4; 9 nucleotides match TRBD1. CDR1 MGHDK and CDR2 SYGVNS come from the germline V gene. The junction had 8 bases not matched to a gene; V was cut back by 5 bases and J by 4 bases. This CDR3 spans 16 amino acids. CDR3 amino acids: CASSHHRGRLNEKLFF. Written as DNA, the CDR3 is TGTGCCAGCAGTCATCACAGGGGGCGACTTAATGAAAAACTGTTTTTT.

The V and J genes are TRBV5-1 and TRBJ2-2; 7 positions match TRBD2. Germline loops: CDR1 SGHRS, CDR2 YFSETQ. V dropped 2 bases and J dropped 3; count of bases not matched to a gene: 7. This CDR3 has 16 amino acids. CDR3 loop: CASSFNGAGYTGELFF. The CDR3 DNA reads as TGCGCCAGCAGCTTCAATGGAGCGGGGTACACCGGGGAGCTGTTTTTT.